In this sample, the clone carrying this TCR beta chain turned up a few times. Participants had their cohort set by participant-reported clinical history. The table came from immunoSEQ multiplex PCR; TCRdb's copy has only in-frame clones and leaves some out. The sample has 150,000 to 200,000 clones; around 82% are singletons. The data were taken from a study of blood T cell repertoires in COVID-19. V was cut by 0 bases and J by 1 base, with 12 bases left in between. Germline assignment: CDR1 MNHEY and CDR2 SVGEGT. The CDR3 loop spans 16 amino acids. Material: PBMCs or T cells enriched from blood (not recorded which). This chain links TRBV6-2 or TRBV6-3 with TRBJ1-1, with unresolved D. This receptor was obtained from a man in his forties or fifties who had recovered from COVID-19. The CDR3 sequence is CASSYSAGLTNTEAFF. CDR3 DNA sequence: TGTGCCAGCAGTTACTCGGCAGGTCTAACGAACACTGAAGCTTTCTTT.